The 13 T cell receptor beta chains reported below all come from one sample, sequenced in a study of shared clonotypes between healthy human individuals. TCRdb's table, derived via immunoSEQ multiplex PCR, lists solely in-frame clones and lacks some. Of 780,000 or so clones listed, roughly 72% are singletons. The material sequenced was memory CD4+ T cells sorted from blood. Subset described: CD45RA-negative fraction. These TCRs come from a woman in her 30s in good health.

The rearrangement uses TRBV10-1 and TRBJ2-1; D remains ambiguous. Per germline, CDR1 WNHNN and CDR2 SYGVQD (reference sequence). The V and J ends lost 4 bases and 8 bases respectively, with 9 bases between them. This CDR3 is 12 amino acids long. CDR3 nucleotide sequence: TGCGCCAGCAGTGGGGAAAGAGATGAGCAGTTCTTC. It yields the protein CASSGERDEQFF.

This rearrangement joins TRBV28 to TRBJ1-4; perhaps TRBD1 as D (5 bases). In germline, CDR1 is MDHEN, CDR2 SYDVKM. The CDR3 is made up of 17 amino acids. V was pared by 5 bases and J by 4 bases, with 20 bases between. CDR3 sequence (DNA): TGTGCCAGCAGTCCCCACCAGGGCCCTGGGAGTAATGAAAAACTGTTTTTT. It translates to CASSPHQGPGSNEKLFF.

V is TRBV2 and J is TRBJ2-7; 7 bases align to TRBD2. Germline CDR1 reads SNHLY; CDR2 reads FYNNEI. The CDR3 is 15 residues long. V shed 0 bases, J shed 12 bases, and the junction held 14 bases outside the gene matches. DNA of the CDR3: TGTGCCAGCAGTGAAGCGCGGGCTAGCGGAGCTGGGGGGTACTTC. Encoded protein: CASSEARASGAGGYF.

The chain recombines TRBV27 with TRBJ2-7; 7 nucleotides line up with TRBD1. Germline-derived CDR1 and CDR2 are MNHEY and SMNVEV (reference sequence). The V and J ends lost 6 bases and 2 bases, in that order; junction bases with no gene match: 10. CDR3 length equals 15 residues. CDR3 DNA sequence: TGTGCCAGCAGCCTAAGGGGACAGATACCCTACGAGCAGTACTTC. Translated: CASSLRGQIPYEQYF.

This clone has only a few counts. This same CDR3 is encoded by further DNA sequences in the sample. V and J are TRBV18 and TRBJ2-6, with D uncertain. V lost 2 bases and J 0 bases, leaving 5 bases between the germline ends. Per the germline V gene, CDR1 is KGHSH and CDR2 is LQKENI. This CDR3 contains 15 residues. The CDR3 nucleotides are TGTGCCAGCTCACCAGAGAGCTCTGGGGCCAACGTCCTGACTTTC. This encodes CASSPESSGANVLTF.

This clone came up a few times. The CDR3 reads CASSPREATDTQYF. CDR3 nucleotide sequence: TGTGCCAGCAGCCCCCGCGAAGCGACAGATACGCAGTATTTT. The V gene is TRBV11-2, the J gene TRBJ2-3; D unresolved. This CDR3 has 14 amino acids. V lost 5 bases and J lost 3, with 12 bases in between. Germline-derived CDR1 and CDR2 are SGHAT and FQNNGV.

This chain links TRBV7-9 with TRBJ1-5; the D gene is possibly TRBD1 (5 bases). The CDR3 sequence is 13 residues long. Deletions cut 8 bases from V and 13 bases from J, with 21 bases between. Germline V gives CDR1 SEHNR, CDR2 FQNEAQ (reference sequence). The CDR3 here is CASEEAPRAGQHF. In nucleotides, the CDR3 is TGTGCCAGCGAAGAAGCCCCCAGGGCCGGGCAGCATTTT.

The rearrangement joins TRBV5-1 to TRBJ2-3; TRBD2 agrees at 13 bases. CDR1 SGHRS and CDR2 YFSETQ come from the germline V gene. The V segment lost 2 bases and the J segment 3 bases; nucleotides outside the gene matches: 3. This CDR3 comprises 16 residues. The CDR3 protein is CASSLLAGGKTDTQYF. CDR3 sequence (DNA): TGCGCCAGCAGCTTACTAGCGGGAGGGAAAACAGATACGCAGTATTTT.

Only one count was recorded for this clone. This sequence joins TRBV4-1 and TRBJ2-7; 8 bases are a match to TRBD2. The V and J ends lost 10 bases and 4 bases, in that order; junction bases with no gene match: 15. The CDR3 runs 15 residues. Looked up from germline, CDR1 is MGHRA and CDR2 is YSYEKL. The CDR3 spells CATRVASSGSYEQYF. CDR3 bases: TGCGCCACCCGAGTCGCGTCGAGCGGGAGTTACGAGCAGTACTTC.

The chain joins TRBV29-1 to TRBJ2-7, with 10 bases aligning to TRBD1. The trim removed 7 bases at V and 6 bases at J, leaving 9 bases unmatched. This CDR3 is 13 amino acids long. Germline CDR1 is SQVTM and CDR2 is ANQGSEA. DNA of the CDR3: TGCAGCGGAGGGACAGGGGACACGTCCGAGCAGTACTTC. It specifies CSGGTGDTSEQYF.

This chain connects TRBV28 to TRBJ2-5; D might be TRBD2 (6 bases). Germline V gives CDR1 MDHEN, CDR2 SYDVKM. The V gene lost 5 bases and the J gene lost 5 bases, with 18 bases spanning the gap. CDR3 size: 15 residues. CDR3 protein: CASSPAGSYGETQYF. CDR3 DNA sequence: TGTGCCAGCAGTCCCGCCGGGAGCTATGGGGAGACCCAGTACTTC.

Only one count was recorded for this clone. The rearrangement uses TRBV15 and TRBJ2-1; 15 bases align to TRBD2. Germline-derived CDR1 and CDR2 are LNHNV and YYDKDF (reference sequence). V was clipped by 1 base and J by 1 base; unmatched bases: 5. The CDR3 runs 19 residues. Here the CDR3 DNA reads TGTGCCACCAGCAGAGTAGGGACTAGCGGGAGGACGTCCTACAATGAGCAGTTCTTC. Residues: CATSRVGTSGRTSYNEQFF.

In this sample, this clone turned up a few times. The chain joins TRBV27 to TRBJ2-1, with D possibly matching TRBD1 (6 bases). The ends were cut back, 6 bases at V and 3 bases at J, with 30 bases in the middle. Germline CDR1 reads MNHEY; CDR2 reads SMNVEV (reference sequence). The CDR3 has 20 residues. CDR3 loop: CASSHRAPARDILNYNEQFF. The CDR3 DNA reads as TGTGCCAGCAGCCATCGGGCCCCGGCCCGGGACATCTTAAACTACAATGAGCAGTTCTTC.